The T cell receptor beta chain described here comes from a study of blood T cell repertoires in COVID-19. Authors' analysis steps: The assay estimated nucleated cells by amplifying reference gene primers. The repertoire was sequenced with immunoSEQ multiplex PCR; TCRdb's copy has only in-frame clones and lacks some. That table furnishes V, J and clone size, whereas the DNA furnished D and trimming. The profile covers over 30,000 clones, with more than 85% appearing a single time and roughly a quarter taken by the ten largest. The sequence was obtained from a woman of 80 years or more with active or convalescent COVID-19. Sequencing input: peripheral blood.

The CDR3, as DNA: TGTGCCAGCAGCCAAGGGGCTTCGAAGGGCTACACCTTC. Translating gives CASSQGASKGYTF. The rearrangement links TRBV3-1 (or the pseudogene TRBV3-2) to TRBJ1-2; D uncertain. Germline V CDR1 and CDR2: LGHDT, YNNKEL (reference sequence). Deletions cut 1 base from V and 8 bases from J, with 11 bases between. This CDR3 is 13 amino acids long.